Shown below are 17 T cell receptor beta chains from a single sample sequenced in a study of technical replicates of blood from several donors. Clones were read by immunoSEQ multiplex PCR, and TCRdb kept only the in-frame ones, dropping some. The table has tens of thousands of clones, approximately 92% seen once. The specimen sequenced was T cells isolated from PBMCs. Receptor source: a human donor in good health.

The CDR3 DNA is TGTGCCAGAAGCTTGGTCGAATCGGGGCGGGAGGGCCGCCTCTCCTACAATGAGCAGTTCTTC. Residues: CARSLVESGREGRLSYNEQFF. This chain uses TRBV5-3 with TRBJ2-1; TRBD2 matches 9 bases. TRBV5-3 is marked as an open reading frame, function uncertain. The CDR3 loop spans 21 amino acids. V lost 0 bases and J lost 0; bases outside the gene matches: 16.

The chain links TRBV18 to TRBJ1-5; 11 nucleotides line up with TRBD1. Germline-derived CDR1 and CDR2 are KGHSH and LQKENI. This CDR3 has 16 amino acids. V was pared by 6 bases and J by 7 bases, with 11 bases of the junction left unmatched. In DNA form, the CDR3 reads TGTGCCAGCTCCCCGGGGACAGGGGGAATAGTCCAGCCCCAGCATTTT. Protein: CASSPGTGGIVQPQHF. Drawing the rest from reference TRBV18 and TRBJ1-5, the complete variable domain is NAGVMQNPRHLVRRRGQEARLRCSPMKGHSHVYWYRQLPEEGLKFMVYLQKENIIDESGMPKERFSAEFPKEGPSILRIQQVVRGDSAAYFCASSPGTGGIVQPQHFGDGTRLSIL.

This clone was seen only a few times. This chain joins TRBV2 and TRBJ1-2; a possible D gene is TRBD1 (5 bases). The CDR3 length is 15 residues. Germline CDR1 is SNHLY and CDR2 is FYNNEI. V gave up 2 bases and J gave up 1 base, with 11 bases separating them. The CDR3 DNA follows: TGTGCCAGCAGTGAATTGGGGGGTAGTAACTATGGCTACACCTTC. It yields the protein CASSELGGSNYGYTF.

The chain employs TRBV27 and TRBJ2-7; 8 nucleotides match TRBD2. Germline values: CDR1 MNHEY, CDR2 SMNVEV (reference sequence). V was pared by 5 bases and J by 3 bases, with 9 bases of the junction left unmatched. CDR3 size: 15 residues. Here the CDR3 reads CASSPAGLAGYEQYF. CDR3 in DNA: TGTGCCAGCAGTCCGGCTGGGCTAGCGGGCTACGAGCAGTACTTC.

This clone occurred once. V gene TRBV7-3 combines with J gene TRBJ1-4, with D unclear. The ends were cut back, 3 bases at V and 3 bases at J, with 8 bases in the middle. The CDR3 totals 14 residues. Germline values: CDR1 SGHTA, CDR2 FQGTGA. DNA for the CDR3: TGTGCCAGCAGCTTCAAGCTTTCTAATGAAAAACTGTTTTTT. It encodes CASSFKLSNEKLFF.

The V gene is TRBV19, the J gene TRBJ2-7; unclear D gene. The CDR3 is 11 residues long. V was pared by 1 base and J by 7 bases, with 5 bases between. Per germline, CDR1 LNHDA and CDR2 SQIVND (reference sequence). The CDR3 sequence: CASSIGEEQYF. DNA of the CDR3: TGTGCCAGTAGTATAGGAGAGGAGCAGTACTTC.

As regards this clone: Its ends do not fully match the called genes, so a read error is possible. The chain recombines TRBV4-2 with TRBJ2-3, with TRBD2 matching 7 bases. In germline, CDR1 is LGHNA, CDR2 YNFKEQ. CDR3 length: 16 residues. CDR3 nucleotides: TGTGCCAGCAGCCAAGACCTAGCGGAGAGCACAGATGCGCAGTATTTT. This gives the protein CASSQDLAESTDAQYF.

The chain links TRBV4-2 to TRBJ1-2, with no clear D. V gave up 0 bases and J gave up 8 bases, with 13 bases separating them. CDR1 is LGHNA, CDR2 YNFKEQ, per germline. The CDR3 spans 14 residues. CDR3 region: CASSQEFGLEGYTF. The CDR3 DNA follows: TGTGCCAGCAGCCAAGAATTCGGATTGGAGGGCTACACCTTC.

The rearrangement links TRBV7-9 to TRBJ1-5; weak D call: TRBD1 (6 bases). The germline V gene has CDR1 SEHNR and CDR2 FQNEAQ (reference sequence). This CDR3 contains 13 residues. The ends were cut back, 9 bases at V and 9 bases at J, with 18 bases in the middle. The CDR3, as DNA: TGTGCCAGTGGGGGCGAAGGTGCGAGGCCCCAGCATTTT. Translating gives CASGGEGARPQHF.

V and J are TRBV5-4 and TRBJ2-7; perhaps TRBD2 as D (6 bases). The CDR3 is 14 amino acids. Trimming took off 0 bases at V and 6 bases at J, with 13 bases between the two ends. Germline CDR1 reads SGHNT; CDR2 reads YYREEE (reference sequence). CDR3 region: CASSLGLEALEQYF. In DNA, the CDR3 is TGTGCCAGCAGCTTGGGACTAGAGGCCCTCGAGCAGTACTTC.

The CDR3 nucleotides read TGTGCCCCAAATCTGGCCGGGACAGGGTACAATGAGCAGTTCTTC. Translating gives CAPNLAGTGYNEQFF. The V and J genes are TRBV5-3 and TRBJ2-1, with 9 bases matching TRBD1. TRBV5-3 has ORF status, its function being uncertain. V lost 10 bases, J lost 4 bases, and 12 bases stayed unmatched. CDR3 length: 15 amino acids.

The CDR3 here is CASSVEGGRANEQFF. DNA for the CDR3: TGTGCCAGCAGCGTAGAGGGCGGGAGGGCCAATGAGCAGTTCTTC. The chain uses TRBV9 and TRBJ2-1; 9 bases match TRBD2. The CDR3 consists of 15 residues. J was trimmed by 6 bases and V by 0 bases; bases with no gene match: 4. Germline CDR1 and CDR2: SGDLS and YYNGEE. The full variable domain, with the rest looked up from reference TRBV9 and TRBJ2-1, is DSGVTQTPKHLITATGQRVTLRCSPRSGDLSVYWYQQSLDQGLQFLIQYYNGEERAKGNILERFSAQQFPDLHSELNLSSLELGDSALYFCASSVEGGRANEQFFGPGTRLTVL.

The rearrangement joins TRBV29-1 to TRBJ2-6, with 12 bases aligning to TRBD1. With V trimmed by 7 bases and J by 3 bases, 7 bases remained unmatched. In germline, CDR1 is SQVTM, CDR2 ANQGSEA. This CDR3 spans 16 amino acids. DNA for the CDR3: TGCAGCGCGAGGGACAGGGGGCTATATGGGGCCAACGTCCTGACTTTC. This gives the protein CSARDRGLYGANVLTF.

This chain links TRBV29-1 with TRBJ2-3; no clear D. V was cut by 7 bases and J by 2 bases, with 16 bases left in between. Germline-derived CDR1 and CDR2 are SQVTM and ANQGSEA. The CDR3 covers 14 residues. The chain's CDR3 is CSAPSVTSTDTQYF. CDR3 in DNA: TGCAGCGCCCCTTCGGTAACTTCCACAGATACGCAGTATTTT.

The J gene is TRBJ1-1, the V gene TRBV7-6, with D perhaps matching TRBD1 (6 bases). V was trimmed by 5 bases and J by 4 bases, leaving 8 bases between them. The germline CDR1 and CDR2 sequences are SGHVS and FNYEAQ. CDR3 length: 12 residues. The CDR3 loop is CASSQGFTEAFF. The CDR3 region has the DNA TGTGCCAGCAGCCAGGGGTTCACTGAAGCTTTCTTT.

The V and J genes are TRBV29-1 and TRBJ2-1; 10 bases line up with TRBD2. Germline values: CDR1 SQVTM, CDR2 ANQGSEA. The length of the CDR3 is 14 residues. The CDR3 bases are TGCAGTGCTTCTAGCGGGAGCTCCTACAATGAGCAGTTCTTC. It is translated as CSASSGSSYNEQFF.

The rearrangement uses TRBV5-1 and TRBJ1-4, with D possibly matching TRBD1 (5 bases). V lost 2 bases and J 8 bases, leaving 16 bases between the germline ends. This CDR3 contains 15 residues. Looked up from germline, CDR1 is SGHRS and CDR2 is YFSETQ. CDR3 sequence: CASSFTQGRDEKLFF. CDR3 nucleotides: TGCGCCAGCAGCTTTACCCAAGGGAGGGACGAAAAACTGTTTTTT.